This T cell receptor beta chain is drawn from a study of cytomegalovirus exposure and HLA in healthy donors. The CDR3 loop spans 17 amino acids. Trimming took 2 bases from V and 15 from J; bases not matched to a gene: 17. The germline gives CDR1 MDHEN, CDR2 SYDVKM. Study findings and constraints: Three CMV-associated chains proved CMV antigen-specific in vitro. Per a later analysis, about 15,000 TCR beta sequences showed association with HLA alleles at 0.05 false discovery rate.

In regard to this clone: Its antigen is not known.

The PCR made use of 60 Vbeta and 13 Jbeta primers. Produced via immunoSEQ multiplex PCR; TCRdb's table is partial and in-frame only. The repertoire holds 160,000 or so clones, with roughly 80% as singletons. The chain carries TRBV28 and TRBJ2-6; 9 bases match TRBD1. The sequence derives from a male donor in good health and CMV-seropositive. Sequencing input: PBMCs. The CDR3 DNA follows: TGTGCCAGCAGTTTAGGGACAGGGAATCCTGGGGCCAATGGCCTGACTTTC. Translation: CASSLGTGNPGANGLTF.